A selection of T cell receptor beta chains follows, all from one sample in a study of blood T cell repertoires in COVID-19. TCRdb keeps only in-frame clones here, not all; method: immunoSEQ multiplex PCR. The table shows 95,000 to 150,000 clones, with approximately 89% occurring only once. Sequences were obtained from peripheral blood. Receptor source: a woman older than 75 with COVID-19, enrolled during active disease. CDR3s include the opening cysteine and the closing phenylalanine or tryptophan. A D gene is named only where the DNA matches it firmly. Size values are once, few and many counts, or a class for expanded clones, and some rows have none.

. TRBD1 18 TRBJ2-3 TRBV9 TGTGCCAGCAGCGTAGGCTCCCCGGGGACAGATTGGGGAGATACGCAGTATTTT CASSVGSPGTDWGDTQYF
once . 18 TRBJ2-6 TRBV27 TGTGCCAGCAGCCCGACAGGTAGGGCGCGCTCTGGGGCCAACGTCCTGACTTTC CASSPTGRARSGANVLTF
. . 14 TRBJ2-7 TRBV7-2 TGTGCCAGCAGCGTTCGGGACTCCGTTTACGAGCAGTACTTC CASSVRDSVYEQYF
. TRBD2 15 TRBJ2-1 TRBV7-2 TGTGCCAGCAGCTTAGTGGTAGCGGGAGCCAATGAGCAGTTCTTC CASSLVVAGANEQFF
. . 11 TRBJ1-1 TRBV7-2 TGTGCCAGCAGCTTCCTGACTGAAGCTTTCTTT CASSFLTEAFF
. . 14 TRBJ2-5 TRBV27 TGTGCCAGCAGTTTTCGGGATACCCCAGGGACCCAGTACTTC CASSFRDTPGTQYF
. TRBD2 14 TRBJ2-1 TRBV15 TGTGCCACCAGCAGTCCGGGACTAGTTAATGAGCAGTTCTTC CATSSPGLVNEQFF
. . 14 TRBJ2-7 TRBV28 TGTGCCAGCAGTTTATTAGGAGAGGGAGGCGAGCAGTACTTC CASSLLGEGGEQYF
. . 15 TRBJ2-2 TRBV28 TGTGCCAGCCAATTCCTTACCCCAGGCACCGGGGAGCTGTTTTTT CASQFLTPGTGELFF
. TRBD2 14 TRBJ2-1 TRBV24-1 TGTGCCACCAGTAGCGGGAGGGACTACAATGAGCAGTTCTTC CATSSGRDYNEQFF
. TRBD1 20 TRBJ2-3 TRBV6-7 TGTGCCAGCAGTTACCTTGGTTTGGGACAGGGTATCCACAGCACAGATACGCAGTATTTT CASSYLGLGQGIHSTDTQYF
. TRBD1 14 TRBJ1-4 TRBV7-9 TGTGCCAGCAGCCCCCGGACAGGGTTGGAAAAACTGTTTTTT CASSPRTGLEKLFF
. . 17 TRBJ2-1 TRBV5-4 TGTGCCAGCAGCTTGGGAAACCCGGGATACTCCTACAATGAGCAGTTCTTC CASSLGNPGYSYNEQFF
. TRBD1 16 TRBJ2-1 TRBV9 TGTGCCAGCAGCGCCCGTACCGGGGACAGGCTGGATGAGCAGTTCTTC CASSARTGDRLDEQFF
. . 15 TRBJ2-6 TRBV18 TGTGCCAGCTCACCGAGTATCTCTGGGGCCAACGTCCTGACTTTC CASSPSISGANVLTF
. . 15 TRBJ2-5 TRBV7-2 TGTGCCAGCAGCTTAAGCAGCGCTAGAGGGGAGACCCAGTACTTC CASSLSSARGETQYF
. . 14 TRBJ2-5 TRBV28 TGTGCCAGCAGACCGAGCCCAATTCAAGAGACCCAGTACTTC CASRPSPIQETQYF
. TRBD2 17 TRBJ2-1 TRBV5-4 TGTGCCAGCAGCTTGGGGCTAGCGGGGAGGTCCTACAATGAGCAGTTCTTC CASSLGLAGRSYNEQFF
once . 17 TRBJ2-3 TRBV27 TGTGCCAGCAGTTTACAGAGGCAGGACTTGAGCACAGATACGCAGTATTTT CASSLQRQDLSTDTQYF
. TRBD2 16 TRBJ2-7 TRBV3-1/TRBV3-2 TGTGCCAGCAGCCAAGGGACTAGCGGGAGGTTGGGGGAGCAGTACTTC CASSQGTSGRLGEQYF
. . 14 TRBJ2-7 TRBV10-3 TGTGCCATCAGTGCATCTACAGGGTTGGGCGAGCAGTACTTC CAISASTGLGEQYF
. . 11 TRBJ1-1 TRBV28 TGTGCCAGCAGTTTGCTTAACAAAGCTTTCTTT CASSLLNKAFF
. TRBD1 15 TRBJ2-7 TRBV9 TGTGCCAGCAGCGTGCTGGGGACAGGGGGTGACGAGCAGTACTTC CASSVLGTGGDEQYF
. . 14 TRBJ2-3 TRBV18 TGTGCCAGCTTCACGGGAGCTAGCACAGATACGCAGTATTTT CASFTGASTDTQYF
. . 14 TRBJ1-5 TRBV15 TGTGCCACCAGCAGAGATCGAGGGAGGCGACCCCAGCATTTT CATSRDRGRRPQHF
. . 13 TRBJ2-1 TRBV7-3 TGTGCCAGCAGCTCCCCCGACTCCAATGAGCAGTTCTTC CASSSPDSNEQFF